This T cell receptor (beta chain) came from a study of CD8 T cells in Susac syndrome. Concerning this clonotype: Its ends do not fully match the called genes, so a read error is possible.

This CDR3 has 14 residues. CDR1 is GTSNPN and CDR2 is SVGIG in the germline V gene (reference sequence). Reverse transcription of about 0.5 to 1 ug RNA was carried out with random hexamers. The immunoSEQ assay covered 54 Vbeta and 13 Jbeta segments for CDR3. A single record per CDR3 protein comes from TCRdb applying MiXCR to the immunoSEQ multiplex PCR reads. The sample yields approximately 220,000 distinct CDR3 sequences, 90% to 95% seen once. Control patients had untreated stable or active relapsing-remitting multiple sclerosis by revised McDonald criteria. TEMRA cells were FACS-enriched and CD8+ and CD4+ T cells negatively isolated.

Sequences were obtained from CD8+ T cells from PBMCs. This chain connects TRBV30 to TRBJ1-1; D is perhaps TRBD1 (5 bases). The source of this sequence is a human donor with multiple sclerosis. The CDR3 sequence is CARREGWMNTEVFF. DNA of the CDR3: TGTGCCCGCCGGGAGGGGTGGATGAACACTGAAGTTTTCTTT.